The present T cell receptor (beta chain) was sequenced within a study of CD8+ T cells in alopecia areata. Treatment meaning: oral pan-JAK inhibitor, 5-10 mg twice daily. Trimming left V 5 bases short and J 5 bases short, with 6 bases between. In germline, CDR1 is SQVTM, CDR2 ANQGSEA. This CDR3 spans 10 amino acids. Following RNA extraction, reverse transcription yielded cDNA that acted as the sequencing template. The table came from immunoSEQ multiplex PCR; TCRdb's copy has only in-frame clones and leaves some out. This table has about 140,000 clones, less than 70% appearing once. Note on this clone: At the DNA level, this CDR3 is encoded by other sequences in the same sample as well.

Sample: CD8+ T cells sorted from blood, taken at week 4, from a patient treated with tofacitinib. V is TRBV29-1 and J is TRBJ1-1, with D tentatively TRBD1 (5 bases). The TCR comes from a human donor with alopecia areata. The CDR3 region is CSVKGTEAFF. CDR3 nucleotide sequence: TGCAGCGTTAAGGGGACTGAAGCTTTCTTT.